What follows is one T cell receptor beta chain and its context. Its matching antigen is unknown. Unmatched junction bases numbered 12, after V lost 8 bases and J lost 3 bases. The CDR3 totals 16 residues. Germline loops: CDR1 MNHNY, CDR2 SVGAGI (reference sequence). The primer mix covered 54 TRBV segments and 13 TRBJ segments. The method was immunoSEQ multiplex PCR; TCRdb's version includes in-frame clones alone and lacks a portion of them. This table has approximately 100,000 clones, roughly 86% appearing once. This specimen belongs to a study of T cell repertoires and HLA-DP antigens. The receptor comes from a man aged 45 to 65 in good health and CMV-seronegative. This chain uses TRBV6-6 with TRBJ1-5; 8 bases agree with TRBD1. Sequencing was carried out using CD4+ T cells from PBMCs. CDR3 bases: TGTGCCAGCGGAAAAGAGACAGGGGCAATCAATCAGCCCCAGCATTTT. It yields the protein CASGKETGAINQPQHF.